The table lists the clone carrying this T cell receptor (beta chain) with a few counts. This sample was included in a study of identical twins. The V gene lost 0 bases and the J gene lost 10 bases, with 8 bases spanning the gap. CDR1 and CDR2 (germline): SGHTA, FQGNSA. There are 12 residues in the CDR3. In TCRdb, the 5' RACE reads were re-called with MiXCR into one record per CDR3 protein. The sample carries about 690,000 distinct CDR3 sequences, over 20% recorded once. The same specimen was also included in a second study, on T cells expressing NK-cell markers.

The chain joins TRBV7-2 to TRBJ2-3; D not certain. The TCR was taken from a woman under 30 in good health. The specimen was PBMCs. CDR3 sequence reads: CASSLATNAQYF. CDR3 nucleotides: TGTGCCAGCAGCTTAGCCACAAACGCGCAGTATTTT.